The rows below give T cell receptor beta chains drawn from one sample of a study of technical replicates of blood from a handful of donors. Here immunoSEQ multiplex PCR was the method, and the copy in TCRdb shows in-frame clones only, minus some. Of over 55,000 clones in the sample, 91% were seen once. Sequencing was carried out using PBMCs. The receptor set was obtained from a human donor in good health. Some clones in this sample may be carry-over from other donors' samples. CDR3s include the opening cysteine and the closing phenylalanine or tryptophan.

TRBV4-2	TRBJ2-1	CASSQDLASGRLDNEQFF
TRBV5-4	TRBJ2-1	CASSLGLAPYNEQFF
TRBV18	TRBJ1-4	CASSPGTVNEKLFF
TRBV5-1	TRBJ2-2	CASSLEGVNTGELFF
TRBV5-4	TRBJ2-7	CASRTSGSYEQYF
TRBV4-2	TRBJ1-1	CASSQGGMNTEAFF
TRBV6-5	TRBJ1-2	CASSISGRYGYTF
TRBV27	TRBJ1-5	CASSKMTGVVGNQPQHF
TRBV11-1	TRBJ1-1	CASNTGETNTEAFF
TRBV5-6	TRBJ2-7	CASSLPTGYEQYF
TRBV5-1	TRBJ2-1	CASSLVVANEQFF
TRBV6-4	TRBJ2-3	CASSDSSGGADTQYF
TRBV30	TRBJ1-2	CAWSSQERMYGYTF
TRBV29-1	TRBJ2-3	CSVGLAGASTDTQYF
TRBV5-4	TRBJ2-2	CASSLLAANTGELFF
TRBV7-2	TRBJ2-7	CASSPPGTSGHEQYF
TRBV4-3	TRBJ2-5	CASSHILAGGVKTQYF
TRBV5-5	TRBJ1-2	CASSLRGGYGYTF
TRBV6-5	TRBJ2-4	CASRHRTGNKNIQYF
TRBV7-2	TRBJ1-3	CASSRHWERSSGNTIYF
TRBV5-1	TRBJ1-2	CASSLDRPMGSYTF
TRBV15	TRBJ2-7	CATSRDQDYEQYF
TRBV7-6	TRBJ2-1	CASSRHTGTSGNEQFF
TRBV7-9	TRBJ2-1	CASSSPVTAGDNEQFF
TRBV29-1	TRBJ1-2	CSVEELGGYGYTF
TRBV7-2	TRBJ2-1	CASSSSGSNEQFF
TRBV7-7	TRBJ2-1	CASSSGREGEQFF
TRBV4-3	TRBJ2-5	CASSQDTGTQYF
TRBV2	TRBJ2-6	CASSLDRTPGVLTF
TRBV18	TRBJ1-1	CASPRVNTEAFF
TRBV6-4	TRBJ2-3	CASSEGSGGSTDTQYF
TRBV4-1	TRBJ2-7	CASSHPGVGSGQGLYEQYF
TRBV2	TRBJ1-2	CASSQVQQSYGYTF
TRBV7-9	TRBJ2-7	CASSLTGEQYF
TRBV5-4	TRBJ1-2	CASSWGQGASNGYTF
TRBV6-5	TRBJ2-4	CASSYTRTGSKNIQYF
TRBV5-4	TRBJ1-1	CASRPGQLNTEAFF
TRBV18	TRBJ2-2	CASSPPLRGPTGELFF
TRBV5-1	TRBJ1-1	CASSQDSMNTEAFF
TRBV7-2	TRBJ2-7	CASSLVAGGTYEQYF
TRBV20-1	TRBJ1-2	CSAPDSYGYTF
TRBV7-9	TRBJ2-7	CASSPRDLLGEQYF
TRBV7-8	TRBJ2-7	CASSLVDHSGSYEQYF
TRBV7-9	TRBJ2-3	CASTEREHGADTQYF
TRBV18	TRBJ1-1	CASSRGQGWENTEAFF
TRBV2	TRBJ2-7	CASSESGGTDEQYF
TRBV7-3	TRBJ2-2	CASSSRTSAITGELFF
TRBV9	TRBJ2-5	CASSPRRSGAPQETQYF
TRBV7-8	TRBJ1-1	CASSLGTGGAATFF
TRBV27	TRBJ1-2	CASSPRINYGYTF
TRBV19	TRBJ1-5	CASSIPGTGLYQPQHF
TRBV4-1	TRBJ2-3	CASSLVGTLSDTQYF
TRBV7-9	TRBJ1-6	CASSADSRTPLHF
TRBV4-3	TRBJ2-3	CASSPTTSTDTQYF
TRBV6-1	TRBJ1-2	CASSDNEGGEYGYTF
TRBV6-1	TRBJ1-4	CASSGDRREKLFF